A single sample is the source of the 25 T cell receptor beta chains below, sequenced in a study of blood T cells in healthy people across ages. A sample-barcoded 5' primer and a J-beta primer mix were used in a second PCR of roughly 6 to 12 cycles. TCRdb reprocessed the 5' RACE reads via MiXCR and lists one record per CDR3 protein. The sample shows just under 750,000 distinct CDR3 sequences, around a fifth of them seen only once. Sequencing was done on a sample of blood. The receptor source for this set is a man aged 70-80 years in good health.

The chain couples TRBV6-6 to TRBJ2-6, with 12 bases that match TRBD2. The junction had 2 bases not matched to a gene; V was cut back by 5 bases and J by 0 bases. CDR3 length: 17 amino acids. CDR1 MNHNY and CDR2 SVGAGI come from the germline V gene (reference sequence). The CDR3 region is CASSRLAGDSGANVLTF. As DNA, the CDR3 is TGTGCCAGCAGTCGACTAGCGGGGGACTCTGGGGCCAACGTCCTGACTTTC.

The chain has TRBV12-3 or TRBV12-4 and TRBJ2-1; 8 positions match TRBD2. The V segment lost 4 bases and the J segment 3 bases; nucleotides outside the gene matches: 17. The CDR3 loop spans 19 amino acids. The CDR3 loop reads CASSSSQAGGPSLYNEQFF. CDR3 nucleotide sequence: TGTGCCAGCAGTTCCTCTCAGGCGGGAGGACCTTCCCTCTACAATGAGCAGTTCTTC.

This clonotype has only a few counts. Mismatch with germline at one junction end may stem from a read error. The chain joins TRBV12-3 or TRBV12-4 to TRBJ1-1, with D perhaps matching TRBD1 (5 bases). The CDR3 extends over 13 amino acids. In DNA, the CDR3 is TGTGCCAGCTGTTTCGGGGGGGACACTGAAGCTTTCTTT. Protein product: CASCFGGDTEAFF.

Turning to this clonotype: A read error is possible here, since a much larger clone lies one base away. V is TRBV11-2 and J is TRBJ2-3; 9 bases align to TRBD2. CDR3 size: 15 residues. CDR1 is SGHAT and CDR2 is FQNNGV in the germline V gene. CDR3: CASGLGAGGSDTQYF. The CDR3 DNA reads TGTGCCAGCGGCTTAGGAGCGGGGGGTTCAGATACGCAGTATTTT. The full variable domain, rest sourced from reference TRBV11-2 and TRBJ2-3, is EAGVAQSPRYKIIEKRQSVAFWCNPISGHATLYWYQQILGQGPKLLIQFQNNGVVDDSQLPKDRFSAERLKGVDSTLKIQPAKLEDSAVYLCASGLGAGGSDTQYFGPGTRLTVL.

This clonotype was counted a few times. The chain links TRBV5-1 to TRBJ2-2; 8 nucleotides align to TRBD2. The CDR3 sequence is 14 residues long. Germline trimming cut 0 bases from V and 7 bases from J; bases unmatched to any gene: 2. Germline V gene sequence: CDR1 SGHRS, CDR2 YFSETQ. In nucleotides, the CDR3 is TGCGCCAGCAGCTTGGGGACTAGCAACGGGGAGCTGTTTTTT. It codes for CASSLGTSNGELFF.

This clonotype was observed a handful of times. V gene TRBV10-3 combines with J gene TRBJ2-3; 9 nucleotides match TRBD1. The V segment lost 4 bases and the J segment 3 bases; nucleotides outside the gene matches: 5. This CDR3 contains 15 residues. Germline V gene data show CDR1 as ENHRY and CDR2 as SYGVKD. The CDR3 DNA sequence: TGTGCCATCAGTGGACAGGGGGTTGTGACAGATACGCAGTATTTT. Encoded protein: CAISGQGVVTDTQYF.

The chain recombines TRBV6-6 with TRBJ1-6; 7 nucleotides line up with TRBD1. The CDR3 is 17 amino acids. Per germline, CDR1 MNHNY and CDR2 SVGAGI (reference sequence). V was clipped by 6 bases and J by 0 bases; unmatched bases: 8. For the CDR3, the DNA is TGTGCCAGCAGCCCCGGGACAGCAAGCTCCTATAATTCACCCCTCCACTTT. Protein sequence: CASSPGTASSYNSPLHF.

V and J are TRBV7-9 and TRBJ1-4; D remains ambiguous. From germline, CDR1 is SEHNR and CDR2 FQNEAQ (reference sequence). The CDR3 loop spans 12 amino acids. V was trimmed by 1 base and J by 7 bases, leaving 4 bases between them. In DNA, the CDR3 is TGTGCCAGCAGCTTAGGGGCTGAAAAACTGTTTTTT. Its translation is CASSLGAEKLFF.

The V gene is TRBV5-1, the J gene TRBJ2-5; D might be TRBD2 (6 bases). Matching the DNA end better, TRBJ2-7 makes the J call doubtful. The CDR3 spans 15 residues. Germline CDR1 is SGHRS and CDR2 is YFSETQ. The CDR3 reads CASSLFRGVRNEQYF. The CDR3, as DNA: TGCGCCAGCAGCTTGTTTCGCGGGGTTCGAAACGAGCAGTACTTC.

Only a few counts were recorded for this clonotype. The rearrangement uses TRBV7-8 and TRBJ2-1; D is undetermined. The V gene's germline CDR1 is SGHVS and CDR2 FQNEAQ. Trimming took 5 bases from V and 7 from J, leaving 15 bases between them. The CDR3 consists of 14 residues. The CDR3 DNA reads TGTGCCAGCAGCCGACTCGCTCTTGGGAATGAGCAGTTCTTC. Residues: CASSRLALGNEQFF.

This chain joins TRBV29-1 and TRBJ1-1; D call uncertain. CDR3 length: 12 residues. Trimming left V 5 bases short and J 4 bases short, with 11 bases between. CDR1 is SQVTM, CDR2 ANQGSEA, per germline. The CDR3 loop is CSVRPRGTEAFF. CDR3 in DNA: TGCAGCGTTAGGCCACGGGGCACTGAAGCTTTCTTT. Combining the CDR3 with reference TRBV29-1 and TRBJ1-1 gives the whole variable domain SAVISQKPSRDICQRGTSLTIQCQVDSQVTMMFWYRQQPGQSLTLIATANQGSEATYESGFVIDKFPISRPNLTFSTLTVSNMSPEDSSIYLCSVRPRGTEAFFGQGTRLTVV.

About this clonotype: One end of the junction varies from germline; a read error may be responsible. The J gene is TRBJ1-4, the V gene TRBV6-5; possibly TRBD1 for D (6 bases). CDR1 and CDR2 (germline): MNHEY, SVGAGI. The CDR3 spans 16 residues. The CDR3 region is CASSYRPGVTKEKLFF. The CDR3, as DNA: TGTGCCAGCAGTTACCGGCCAGGGGTAACTAAAGAAAAACTGTTTTTT.

The chain uses TRBV5-5 and TRBJ2-5; D is unresolved. The V gene's germline CDR1 is SGHKS and CDR2 YYEKEE (reference sequence). This CDR3 spans 14 amino acids. Deletions cut 3 bases from V and 5 bases from J, with 14 bases between. CDR3 loop: CASSSRQSTETQYF. CDR3 sequence (DNA): TGTGCCAGCAGCTCTAGACAAAGCACGGAGACCCAGTACTTC. Full variable domain (rest looked up from reference TRBV5-5 and TRBJ2-5): DAGVTQSPTHLIKTRGQQVTLRCSPISGHKSVSWYQQVLGQGPQFIFQYYEKEERGRGNFPDRFSARQFPNYSSELNVNALLLGDSALYLCASSSRQSTETQYFGPGTRLLVL.

This sequence joins TRBV11-2 and TRBJ2-5; no clear D gene. The DNA end is a closer match to TRBJ2-1, so the J assignment may be wrong. This CDR3 has 13 amino acids. Germline CDR1 SGHAT, CDR2 FQNNGV. The CDR3 DNA sequence: TGTGCCAGCAGCTTAGAAAATAACCATGAGCAGTTCTTC. Its protein product is CASSLENNHEQFF.

There are many counts of this clonotype. This rearrangement joins TRBV7-2 to TRBJ1-1, with no clear D. Trimming stripped 1 base from V and 0 bases from J, with 12 bases between. This CDR3 is built from 16 residues. Germline CDR1 is SGHTA and CDR2 is FQGNSA. The CDR3 reads CASSLGSARMNTEAFF. CDR3 DNA sequence: TGTGCCAGCAGCTTAGGTTCGGCTAGAATGAACACTGAAGCTTTCTTT.

In this sample, this clonotype turned up once. V usage is TRBV6-6 and J usage is TRBJ2-5, with TRBD2 as a possible D gene (7 bases). V lost 6 bases to trimming and J lost 1 base, with 12 bases between them. The CDR3 consists of 14 residues. Per the germline V gene, CDR1 is MNHNY and CDR2 is SVGAGI (reference sequence). The CDR3 nucleotides read TGTGCCAGCAGGAGAGGGGGGGGCCAAGAGACCCAGTACTTC. Translated, it gives CASRRGGGQETQYF.

This chain uses TRBV7-9 with TRBJ1-2, with a weak D call TRBD1 (6 bases). CDR1 is SEHNR and CDR2 is FQNEAQ in the germline V gene (reference sequence). The V end was cut by 2 bases, the J end by 7 bases, with 11 bases between. The CDR3 length is 13 residues. The DNA for the CDR3 is TGTGCCAGCAGCTTAACAGGGCTCCTTGGCTACACCTTC. It specifies CASSLTGLLGYTF.

This clonotype was seen a few times. The chain recombines TRBV12-3 or TRBV12-4 with TRBJ1-3; a weak D match, TRBD1 (6 bases). V dropped 7 bases and J dropped 0 bases, with 13 bases sitting between them. The CDR3 consists of 15 residues. CDR3 nucleotide sequence: TGTGCCAGCACCATGGGGGCTGGCTCTGGAAACACCATATATTTT. It yields the protein CASTMGAGSGNTIYF.

This clonotype has just a few counts. The rearrangement joins TRBV20-1 to TRBJ1-4; possibly TRBD1 for D (5 bases). This CDR3 is 14 amino acids long. With 6 bases removed from V and 8 bases from J, the gap between germline ends came to 19 bases. CDR1 and CDR2 (germline): DFQATT, SNEGSKA (reference sequence). This chain's CDR3 is CSAEPRDAYEKLFF. CDR3 DNA: TGCAGTGCGGAGCCCAGGGATGCTTACGAAAAACTGTTTTTT.

The rearrangement links TRBV3-1 to TRBJ1-2; possibly TRBD1 for D (6 bases). Germline V gene sequence: CDR1 LGHDT, CDR2 YNNKEL (reference sequence). This CDR3 spans 16 amino acids. The V gene lost 2 bases and the J gene lost 5 bases, with 18 bases spanning the gap. This chain's CDR3 is CASSQTYGRGGYGYTF. The CDR3 DNA reads as TGTGCCAGCAGCCAAACTTACGGCAGGGGAGGTTATGGCTACACCTTC.

J is TRBJ1-2 and V is TRBV7-2; 8 bases map to TRBD1. Trimming took 5 bases from V and 4 from J; bases not matched to a gene: 6. The CDR3 consists of 14 residues. The germline gives CDR1 SGHTA, CDR2 FQGNSA. CDR3 sequence: CASSPTGVIYGYTF. The CDR3 coding sequence is TGTGCCAGCAGCCCGACAGGGGTCATCTATGGCTACACCTTC.

This clonotype was detected only a few times. The CDR3 reads CASSFGAGGYTGELFF. DNA for the CDR3: TGTGCCAGCAGCTTCGGGGCGGGAGGTTATACCGGGGAGCTGTTTTTT. V and J are TRBV11-2 and TRBJ2-2; TRBD2 agrees at 8 bases. CDR1 SGHAT and CDR2 FQNNGV come from the germline V gene. Unmatched junction bases numbered 8, after V lost 3 bases and J lost 5 bases. The CDR3 contains 16 residues.

The chain couples TRBV7-9 to TRBJ2-7; 8 nucleotides align to TRBD2. The CDR3 totals 15 residues. Germline V gene data show CDR1 as SEHNR and CDR2 as FQNEAQ (reference sequence). The ends lost 5 bases at V and 3 bases at J; junction bases unmatched: 9. CDR3 coding DNA: TGTGCCAGCAGCAACCCTAGCGGGCGACTCTACGAGCAGTACTTC. Its protein is CASSNPSGRLYEQYF.

The chain recombines TRBV6-5 with TRBJ2-1; 9 bases map to TRBD1. The trim removed 5 bases at V and 7 bases at J, leaving 9 bases unmatched. Germline V gene sequence: CDR1 MNHEY, CDR2 SVGAGI. This CDR3 region has 15 residues. Written as DNA, the CDR3 is TGTGCCAGCAGTATGGCGGGGACAGGGAGAAATGAGCAGTTCTTC. Translating gives CASSMAGTGRNEQFF.

In this sample, this clonotype turned up a few times. This rearrangement joins TRBV6-5 to TRBJ1-3; TRBD1 aligns across 8 bases. J lost 2 bases, V lost 6 bases, and 6 bases had no gene match. CDR1 and CDR2 from the germline V gene are MNHEY and SVGAGI. CDR3 length equals 15 residues. The DNA for the CDR3 is TGTGCCAGCAGAGGACAGGGAGGTGCTGGAAACACCATATATTTT. The encoded protein is CASRGQGGAGNTIYF.